These T cell receptor beta chains were read from a single sample in a study of blood T cells in healthy people across ages. TCRdb processed the 5' RACE reads anew with MiXCR; each CDR3 protein has one entry. The table shows about 930,000 distinct CDR3 sequences, with roughly 28% occurring only once. The same sample was also studied in work on T cells of mothers and their children.

The sample comprised blood. All receptors come from a woman in her forties in good health. The CDR3 runs from the conserved cysteine through the conserved F or W. The D gene is left open where the match is weak. Clone size is stated in some rows and not others, as once, few, many or a class when expanded.

V	size	J	D	CDR3	DNA
TRBV2	few	TRBJ1-5	.	CASSGGRGSLKPQHF	TGTGCCAGCAGTGGGGGCAGGGGATCCTTAAAGCCCCAGCATTTT
TRBV9	once	TRBJ1-2	.	CASSVDTDYGYTF	TGTGCCAGCAGCGTAGATACAGACTATGGCTACACCTTC
TRBV15	many	TRBJ1-2	.	CATSSEVGGYTF	TGTGCCACCAGTTCAGAGGTCGGTGGCTACACCTTC
TRBV7-2	many	TRBJ2-5	.	CASSSRATQYF	TGTGCCAGCAGCTCGCGGGCGACCCAGTACTTC
TRBV12-3/TRBV12-4	.	TRBJ2-5	.	CASSPSGSGETQYF	TGTGCCAGCAGTCCCAGTGGGTCGGGGGAGACCCAGTACTTC
TRBV14	many	TRBJ2-3	TRBD2	CASSQKGGLAWFTDTQYF	TGTGCCAGCAGCCAAAAAGGGGGACTAGCGTGGTTTACAGATACGCAGTATTTT
TRBV27	.	TRBJ2-6	.	CASSGRGRANVLTF	TGTGCCAGCAGCGGCCGGGGGAGGGCCAACGTCCTGACTTTC
TRBV7-2	once	TRBJ1-2	.	CASSLFGNYGYTF	TGTGCCAGCAGCCTTTTTGGGAACTATGGCTACACCTTC
TRBV27	few	TRBJ1-1	.	CASSLLADRNTEAFF	TGTGCCAGCAGTTTATTGGCGGACAGGAACACTGAAGCTTTCTTT
TRBV7-9	.	TRBJ1-2	.	CASSSGVDGYGYTF	TGTGCCAGCAGCTCCGGCGTCGACGGATATGGCTACACCTTC
TRBV5-1	few	TRBJ2-5	TRBD1	CASSLGDRGSQETQYF	TGCGCCAGCAGCTTGGGGGACAGGGGGAGCCAAGAGACCCAGTACTTC